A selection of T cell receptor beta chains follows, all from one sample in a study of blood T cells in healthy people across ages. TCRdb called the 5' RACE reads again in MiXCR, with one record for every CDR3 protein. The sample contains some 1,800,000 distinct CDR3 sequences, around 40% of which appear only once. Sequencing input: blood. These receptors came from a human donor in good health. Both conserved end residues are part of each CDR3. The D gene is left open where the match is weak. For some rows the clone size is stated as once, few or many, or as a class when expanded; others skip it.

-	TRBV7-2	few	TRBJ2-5	TGTGCCAGCAGCTTACCAGCGATTGAGACCCAGTACTTC	CASSLPAIETQYF
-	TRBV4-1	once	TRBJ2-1	TGCGCCAGCAGCCTTGATAAGGACTCCTCCTACAATGAGCAGTTCTTC	CASSLDKDSSYNEQFF
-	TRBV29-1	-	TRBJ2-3	TGCAGCGTGGTCGACAGGCCTTCTGACACAGATACGCAGTATTTT	CSVVDRPSDTDTQYF
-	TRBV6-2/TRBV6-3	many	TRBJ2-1	TGTGCCAGCAGTTACTCCACGTACAATGAGCAGTTCTTC	CASSYSTYNEQFF
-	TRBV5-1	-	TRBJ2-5	TGCGCCAGCAGCTCCGGGGCGGGGGCTCCCCAAGAGACCCAGTACTTC	CASSSGAGAPQETQYF
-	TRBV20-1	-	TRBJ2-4	TGCAGTGCTACCAAACTAGTGACGGCCAAAAACATTCAGTACTTC	CSATKLVTAKNIQYF
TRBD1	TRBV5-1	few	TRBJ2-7	TGCGCCAGCAGCTGGGGACAGGGGGCGCGCGACGAGCAGTACTTC	CASSWGQGARDEQYF
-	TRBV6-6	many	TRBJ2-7	TGTGCCACCATGAAGGACTCCTACGAGCAGTACTTC	CATMKDSYEQYF
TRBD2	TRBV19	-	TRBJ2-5	TGTGCCAGTAGTAGCGGACTAGCCCTCCGGGAGACCCAGTACTTC	CASSSGLALRETQYF
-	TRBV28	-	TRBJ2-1	TGTGCCAGCAGTGCCACCCTACTTTGGGATGAGCAGTTCTTC	CASSATLLWDEQFF
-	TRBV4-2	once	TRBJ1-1	TGTGCCAGCAGCCGCGCCAGGGGGAACACTGAAGCTTTCTTT	CASSRARGNTEAFF
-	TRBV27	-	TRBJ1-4	TGTGCCAGCAGTTCGACCTCCGCAACTAATGAAAAACTGTTTTTT	CASSSTSATNEKLFF
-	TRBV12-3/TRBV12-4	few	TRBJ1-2	TGTGCCAGCAGCCTCCAGAAAGGAGTTGTCTACACCTTC	CASSLQKGVVYTF
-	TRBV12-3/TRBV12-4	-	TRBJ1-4	TGTGCCAGCAGTTGGGGACTGTATAATGAAAAACTGTTTTTT	CASSWGLYNEKLFF
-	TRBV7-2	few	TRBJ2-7	TGTGCCAGCAGCTTAGACTGGCAAGGAGCCTACGAGCAGTACTTC	CASSLDWQGAYEQYF
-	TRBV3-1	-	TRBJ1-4	TGTGCCAGCAGCCGCGGCAGGGCCCTGGGCGGAAAACTGTTTTTT	CASSRGRALGGKLFF
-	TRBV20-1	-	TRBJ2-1	TGCAGTGCTAGTGGACTATTAGGCAATGAGCAGTTCTTC	CSASGLLGNEQFF
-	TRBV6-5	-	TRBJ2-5	TGTGCCAGCAGTTACTTTGGACTAGGGGGGGAGACCCAGTACTTC	CASSYFGLGGETQYF
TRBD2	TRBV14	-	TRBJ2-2	TGTGCCAGCAGCCCCCAGCGGGGGACGAACACCGGGGAGCTGTTTTTT	CASSPQRGTNTGELFF
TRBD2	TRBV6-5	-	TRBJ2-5	TGTGCCAGCAGTTTTTCTAGCGGGGGGGCGTTTCGATCCCAAGAGACCCAGTACTTC	CASSFSSGGAFRSQETQYF
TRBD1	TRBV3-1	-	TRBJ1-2	TGTGCCAGCAGTGCACTGGACAGGGATCATGGCTACACCTTC	CASSALDRDHGYTF
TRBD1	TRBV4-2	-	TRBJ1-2	TGTGCCAGCAGCCAGGAAGCGACAGGGGGCTCTGGCTACACCTTC	CASSQEATGGSGYTF
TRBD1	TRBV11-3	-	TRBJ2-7	TGTGCCAGCAGCTTGCGGACAGGGGGTCGGGAGCAGTACTTC	CASSLRTGGREQYF
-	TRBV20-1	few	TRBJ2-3	TGCAGTGCTAGAGTACAGGGAGGTTTCACAGATACGCAGTATTTT	CSARVQGGFTDTQYF
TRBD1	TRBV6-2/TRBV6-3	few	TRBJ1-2	TGTGCCAGCAGTAGGACAGGGACCAATGGCTACACCTTC	CASSRTGTNGYTF
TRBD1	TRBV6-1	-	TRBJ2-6	TGTGCCAGCAGCAGCCTACGAGGGGGCAGAGCAACCTCTGGGGCCAACGTCCTGACTTTC	CASSSLRGGRATSGANVLTF
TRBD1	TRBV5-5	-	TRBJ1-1	TGTGCCAGCAGCTTGGCCCCCAGGCAGGGGGCTTATGGCACTGAAGCTTTCTTT	CASSLAPRQGAYGTEAFF
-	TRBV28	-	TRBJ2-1	TGTGCCAGCACCCAGGGTCCCCTTTACAATGAGCAGTTCTTC	CASTQGPLYNEQFF
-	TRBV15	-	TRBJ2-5	TGTGCCACCAGCAGAGATGAGCCAGGGTACGGGACCCAGTACTTC	CATSRDEPGYGTQYF
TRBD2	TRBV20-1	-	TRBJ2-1	TGCAGTGCCAGATCGCCTCCAGCGGGGGGTGTCAATGAGCAGTTCTTC	CSARSPPAGGVNEQFF
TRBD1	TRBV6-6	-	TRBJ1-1	TGTGCCAGCAGTTACCAGGGGGTCGGGAGATTGAACACTGAAGCTTTCTTT	CASSYQGVGRLNTEAFF
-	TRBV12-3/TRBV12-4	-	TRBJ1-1	TGTGCCAGCAGTTTCTTTAGGACTGAAGCTTTCTTT	CASSFFRTEAFF
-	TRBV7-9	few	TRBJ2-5	TGTGCCAGCAGCCCGTGGGGGCAGCCCCTGGGGCAAGAGACCCAGTACTTC	CASSPWGQPLGQETQYF
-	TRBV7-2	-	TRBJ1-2	TGTGCCAGCAGCTTAACACCGGGCGGCTACACCTTC	CASSLTPGGYTF
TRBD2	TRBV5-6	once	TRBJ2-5	TGTACCAGCAAGACTAGCGGGGTGGAGACCCAGTACTTC	CTSKTSGVETQYF
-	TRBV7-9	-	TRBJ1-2	TGTGCCAGCAGCTTAGAAAGGCAGGGTGGCTACACCTTC	CASSLERQGGYTF
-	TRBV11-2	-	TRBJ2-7	TGTGCCAGCAGCACAGATGACAGTTACTACGAGCAGTACTTC	CASSTDDSYYEQYF
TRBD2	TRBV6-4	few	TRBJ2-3	TGTGCCAGCAGTAGCGGGGGGGCAACAGATACGCAGTATTTT	CASSSGGATDTQYF
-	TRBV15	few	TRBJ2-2	TGTGCCACCAGCCGAGGGCAGTCCGGGTCCGGGGAGCTGTTTTTT	CATSRGQSGSGELFF
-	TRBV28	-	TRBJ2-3	TGTGCCAGTATCCCGGGCCCACAGACCCATACGCAGTATTTT	CASIPGPQTHTQYF
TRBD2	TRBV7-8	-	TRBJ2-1	TGTGCCAGCAGCTTAAGAGGTAGCGGGGGGGCCTGCGGCGAGCAGTTCTTC	CASSLRGSGGACGEQFF
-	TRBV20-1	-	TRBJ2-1	TGCAGTGCTCCGTCAGGGGAGAAGAAGCAGTTCTTC	CSAPSGEKKQFF
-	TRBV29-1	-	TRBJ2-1	TGCAGCGTTGGAGGGCAGGGGACTATACACAATGAGCAGTTCTTC	CSVGGQGTIHNEQFF
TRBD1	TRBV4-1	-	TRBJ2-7	TGCGCCAGCAGCCAACAGGGACAGGGGGCTTGCTACGAGCAGTACTTC	CASSQQGQGACYEQYF
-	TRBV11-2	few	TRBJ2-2	TGTGCCAGCAGCTTAGCCCCCACCGGGGAGCTGTTTTTT	CASSLAPTGELFF
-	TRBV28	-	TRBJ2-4	TGTGCCAGCAGCTCCCCGAGGTCCGCCAAAAACATTCAGTACTTC	CASSSPRSAKNIQYF
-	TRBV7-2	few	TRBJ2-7	TGTGCCAGCAGCCCCCAGGGGACCGACTACGAGCAGTACTTC	CASSPQGTDYEQYF
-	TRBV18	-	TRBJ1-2	TGTGCCAGCTCACCGTTAGATACTAACTATGGCTACACCTTC	CASSPLDTNYGYTF
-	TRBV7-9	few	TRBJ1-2	TGTGCCAGCAGACCTACCCATTATAGGGGACGCACAGACCATAATGGCTACACCTTC	CASRPTHYRGRTDHNGYTF
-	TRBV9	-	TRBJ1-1	TGTGCCAGCAGCGTAGGCCCATCGGTGTGGGACACTGAAGCTTTCTTT	CASSVGPSVWDTEAFF
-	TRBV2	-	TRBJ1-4	TGTGCCAGCAGTGCCCTCAGGGGAACTAATGAAAAACTGTTTTTT	CASSALRGTNEKLFF
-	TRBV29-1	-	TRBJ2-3	TGCAGCGTTGAAGGGGGAGAAGAGCGGGCGGGCACGGATACGCAGTATTTT	CSVEGGEERAGTDTQYF
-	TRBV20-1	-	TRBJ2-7	TGCAGTGCTAGCTGGGGTCGGGGCCTATCCTACGAGCAGTACTTC	CSASWGRGLSYEQYF